Listed below are T cell receptor beta chains from one sample, sequenced in a study of blood T cell repertoires in COVID-19. The repertoire was sequenced with immunoSEQ multiplex PCR; TCRdb's copy has only in-frame clones and lacks some. Among about 150,000 clones, roughly 85% were seen once, and the ten largest hold about 10%. Sequenced: peripheral blood. The receptor source for this set is a woman older than 75 with active or convalescent COVID-19. Each CDR3 is given with its conserved first and last residue. A D gene is named only where the DNA matches it firmly. Some rows have no size entry. The others give once, few or many, or a class for an expanded clone.

D: TRBD2
J: TRBJ2-1
size: once
V: TRBV18
CDR3: CASSLSGSSYNEQFF
DNA: TGTGCCAGCTCACTTAGCGGGAGCTCCTACAATGAGCAGTTCTTC

D: TRBD1
J: TRBJ1-2
size: few
V: TRBV19
CDR3: CASNLDRGLNGYTF
DNA: TGTGCCAGCAACCTTGACAGGGGGCTTAATGGCTACACCTTC

D: NA
J: TRBJ1-3
size: NA
V: TRBV6-1
CDR3: CASTPEGVYTIYF
DNA: TGTGCCAGCACGCCAGAGGGCGTATACACCATATATTTT

D: TRBD1
J: TRBJ1-1
size: few
V: TRBV6-5
CDR3: CASSYYRGRSSEAFF
DNA: TGTGCCAGCAGTTACTACAGGGGGCGTTCGAGTGAAGCTTTCTTT

D: TRBD2
J: TRBJ2-2
size: few
V: TRBV27
CDR3: CATRTLAENTGELFF
DNA: TGTGCCACCCGAACCCTAGCGGAGAACACCGGGGAGCTGTTTTTT

D: TRBD2
J: TRBJ2-2
size: NA
V: TRBV7-2
CDR3: CASSPQTSGTGELFF
DNA: TGTGCCAGCAGCCCCCAGACTAGCGGTACCGGGGAGCTGTTTTTT

D: TRBD2
J: TRBJ2-7
size: NA
V: TRBV10-3
CDR3: CAISESPRESYEQYF
DNA: TGTGCCATCAGTGAGTCACCGCGGGAGTCCTACGAGCAGTACTTC

D: TRBD2
J: TRBJ2-2
size: many
V: TRBV2
CDR3: CASSEMGLAYTGELFF
DNA: TGTGCCAGCAGTGAAATGGGACTAGCCTACACCGGGGAGCTGTTTTTT

D: NA
J: TRBJ1-1
size: NA
V: TRBV7-2
CDR3: CASSARGRMGTEAFF
DNA: TGTGCCAGCAGCGCGCGAGGGAGGATGGGCACTGAAGCTTTCTTT

D: TRBD1
J: TRBJ1-1
size: NA
V: TRBV6-5
CDR3: CASSYSVGQGWTEAFF
DNA: TGTGCCAGCAGTTACTCTGTCGGACAGGGGTGGACTGAAGCTTTCTTT

D: TRBD1
J: TRBJ2-7
size: NA
V: TRBV27
CDR3: CASSLWGTGYEQYF
DNA: TGTGCCAGCAGTTTATGGGGGACAGGCTACGAGCAGTACTTC

D: NA
J: TRBJ1-2
size: NA
V: TRBV28
CDR3: CASLRGSAYGYTF
DNA: TGTGCCAGCTTGAGAGGTTCAGCCTATGGCTACACCTTC

D: TRBD1
J: TRBJ1-4
size: NA
V: TRBV28
CDR3: CASSSRQGVGEKLFF
DNA: TGTGCCAGCAGTTCCCGACAGGGGGTAGGGGAAAAACTGTTTTTT

D: TRBD2
J: TRBJ2-7
size: NA
V: TRBV7-6
CDR3: CASSSLAGKSYEQYF
DNA: TGTGCCAGCAGCTCCTTAGCGGGAAAGTCCTACGAGCAGTACTTC

D: NA
J: TRBJ1-6
size: NA
V: TRBV19
CDR3: CASGPGPYNSPLHF
DNA: TGTGCCAGCGGCCCGGGTCCCTATAATTCACCCCTCCACTTT

D: TRBD2
J: TRBJ2-3
size: NA
V: TRBV14
CDR3: CASSKRGLAVPSTDTQYF
DNA: TGTGCCAGCAGCAAACGGGGACTAGCGGTACCTAGCACAGATACGCAGTATTTT

D: NA
J: TRBJ2-1
size: NA
V: TRBV25-1
CDR3: CASSSSRPGVNEQFF
DNA: NA

D: TRBD1
J: TRBJ2-3
size: few
V: TRBV5-5
CDR3: CASRPDRGLDTQYF
DNA: TGTGCCAGCAGACCGGACAGGGGTTTAGATACGCAGTATTTT

D: NA
J: TRBJ1-1
size: NA
V: TRBV12-3/TRBV12-4
CDR3: CASSLEENTEAFF
DNA: TGTGCCAGCAGTTTGGAGGAGAACACTGAAGCTTTCTTT

D: TRBD2
J: TRBJ2-1
size: once
V: TRBV2
CDR3: CASSADVGTSFNNEQFF
DNA: TGTGCCAGCAGTGCAGACGTCGGGACTAGCTTCAACAATGAGCAGTTCTTC

D: NA
J: TRBJ1-3
size: once
V: TRBV5-8
CDR3: CASSLSGSGNTIYF
DNA: TGTGCCAGCAGCCTATCAGGATCTGGAAACACCATATATTTT

D: TRBD2
J: TRBJ2-1
size: NA
V: TRBV6-5
CDR3: CASSRGLAGSDEQFF
DNA: TGTGCCAGCAGCCGGGGACTAGCGGGTAGTGATGAGCAGTTCTTC

D: TRBD2
J: TRBJ2-3
size: NA
V: TRBV10-1
CDR3: CASSEAAGGRTDTQYF
DNA: TGCGCCAGCAGTGAAGCGGCGGGAGGACGCACAGATACGCAGTATTTT

D: NA
J: TRBJ1-1
size: NA
V: TRBV2
CDR3: CATQASLNTEAFF
DNA: TGTGCCACCCAGGCCAGCCTGAACACTGAAGCTTTCTTT

D: NA
J: TRBJ2-7
size: once
V: TRBV10-3
CDR3: CAISDVGGGNEQYF
DNA: TGTGCCATCAGTGACGTGGGAGGTGGCAACGAGCAGTACTTC

D: NA
J: TRBJ2-2
size: NA
V: TRBV6-5
CDR3: CASSSVGSANTGELFF
DNA: TGTGCCAGCAGTTCCGTCGGGAGCGCGAACACCGGGGAGCTGTTTTTT

D: NA
J: TRBJ1-4
size: NA
V: TRBV7-2
CDR3: CASRPGLTNEKLFF
DNA: TGTGCCAGCAGGCCGGGACTGACTAATGAAAAACTGTTTTTT

D: TRBD1
J: TRBJ1-6
size: NA
V: TRBV6-1
CDR3: CASSESTGLSPLHF
DNA: TGTGCCAGCAGTGAATCGACAGGGTTATCACCCCTCCACTTT

D: TRBD1
J: TRBJ1-4
size: once
V: TRBV18
CDR3: CASSSTKGQGYEKLFF
DNA: TGTGCCAGCTCATCAACGAAGGGACAGGGTTATGAAAAACTGTTTTTT

D: NA
J: TRBJ2-2
size: NA
V: TRBV5-1
CDR3: CASSYDYTGELFF
DNA: TGCGCCAGCAGCTACGACTACACCGGGGAGCTGTTTTTT

D: NA
J: TRBJ2-5
size: NA
V: TRBV5-1
CDR3: CASSPGVFGQETQYF
DNA: TGCGCCAGCAGCCCCGGCGTGTTCGGGCAAGAGACCCAGTACTTC

D: TRBD1
J: TRBJ2-3
size: NA
V: TRBV7-3
CDR3: CASSAGTADASPQYF
DNA: TGTGCCAGCAGCGCCGGGACAGCGGATGCCTCGCCGCAGTATTTT

D: TRBD1
J: TRBJ2-7
size: few
V: TRBV19
CDR3: CASTDDRATYEQYF
DNA: TGTGCCAGTACCGATGACAGGGCCACCTACGAGCAGTACTTC

D: TRBD1
J: TRBJ1-1
size: NA
V: TRBV7-8
CDR3: CASSRGQGPTEAFF
DNA: TGTGCCAGCAGCCGCGGACAGGGTCCGACTGAAGCTTTCTTT

D: NA
J: TRBJ2-2
size: NA
V: TRBV7-3
CDR3: CASGPRYGGELFF
DNA: TGTGCCAGCGGTCCCCGGTATGGCGGGGAGCTGTTTTTT

D: NA
J: TRBJ2-7
size: NA
V: TRBV5-4
CDR3: CASSPGLSGYEQYF
DNA: TGTGCCAGCAGCCCAGGACTCTCGGGCTACGAGCAGTACTTC

D: TRBD1
J: TRBJ1-2
size: NA
V: TRBV27
CDR3: CASSLGQGGLRYDGYTF
DNA: TGTGCCAGCAGTTTAGGACAGGGGGGGCTTAGGTACGATGGCTACACCTTC

D: NA
J: TRBJ2-1
size: NA
V: TRBV4-1
CDR3: CASSQDSISADSYNEQFF
DNA: TGCGCCAGCAGCCAAGATAGTATCAGCGCAGACTCCTACAATGAGCAGTTCTTC

D: NA
J: TRBJ1-5
size: once
V: TRBV2
CDR3: CASGRQSSNQPQHF
DNA: TGTGCCAGCGGGCGACAGTCAAGCAATCAGCCCCAGCATTTT

D: TRBD1
J: TRBJ1-5
size: once
V: TRBV6-1
CDR3: CASSEEHRGRIYSNQPQHF
DNA: TGTGCCAGCAGTGAAGAACACAGGGGCCGAATCTATAGCAATCAGCCCCAGCATTTT

D: NA
J: TRBJ1-1
size: NA
V: TRBV18
CDR3: CASSRLSKAEAFF
DNA: TGTGCCAGCTCCCGACTTAGTAAAGCTGAAGCTTTCTTT

D: TRBD1
J: TRBJ1-2
size: NA
V: TRBV10-3
CDR3: CAIRRDRAVGYGYTF
DNA: TGTGCCATCAGGAGGGACAGGGCGGTGGGCTATGGCTACACCTTC